The 12 T cell receptor beta chains listed next were all sequenced from one sample in a study of T cells in Graves' hyperthyroidism and ophthalmopathy. RNA transcripts were the template for amplifying TCR beta CDR3 regions. HTBI primers drove first-round RT-PCR of the TCR CDR3. TCRdb reprocessed the multiplex PCR reads with MiXCR, giving one entry per CDR3 protein. The data show about 580,000 distinct CDR3 sequences, about 15% seen once. Specimen: blood. The receptors stem from a woman aged 25 to 39 with Graves' hyperthyroidism that later progressed to Graves' ophthalmopathy.

This clonotype was detected many times. CDR3 in amino acids: CASSLQGGSTDTQYF. The CDR3 DNA sequence: TGTGCCAGCAGCTTGCAGGGCGGGAGCACAGATACGCAGTATTTT. The chain is built from TRBV5-4 and TRBJ2-3; D possibly uses TRBD1 or TRBD2 (5 bases each). V lost 1 base and J lost 0, with 9 bases in between. Germline V lookup: CDR1 SGHNT, CDR2 YYREEE (reference sequence). The CDR3 extends over 15 amino acids.

This clonotype was observed at least ten times. V gene TRBV18 combines with J gene TRBJ2-7, with 9 nucleotides matching TRBD2. The CDR3 is made up of 13 amino acids. The germline CDR1 and CDR2 sequences are KGHSH and LQKENI. Trimming removed 6 bases from V and 7 bases from J; junction bases left unmatched: 7. Here the CDR3 reads CASSPSSGIEQYF. The CDR3, as DNA: TGTGCCAGCTCCCCATCTAGCGGGATAGAGCAGTACTTC.

This clonotype was found many times. The chain is built from TRBV7-9 and TRBJ1-2; D unclear. Germline values: CDR1 SEHNR, CDR2 FQNEAQ (reference sequence). The CDR3 is made up of 11 amino acids. Trimming took 5 bases from V and 7 from J, leaving 8 bases between them. This chain's CDR3 is CASSELSGYTF. CDR3 sequence (DNA): TGTGCCAGCAGCGAGTTATCTGGCTACACCTTC. Using reference TRBV7-9 and TRBJ1-2 for the parts outside the CDR3, the full variable domain is DTGVSQNPRHKITKRGQNVTFRCDPISEHNRLYWYRQTLGQGPEFLTYFQNEAQLEKSRLLSDRFSAERPKGSFSTLEIQRTEQGDSAMYLCASSELSGYTFGSGTRLTVV.

The rearrangement links TRBV6-5 to TRBJ2-5, with 12 bases identical to TRBD2. V trimming: 3 bases; J trimming: 2 bases; junction bases outside the gene matches: 1. The germline V gene encodes CDR1 MNHEY and CDR2 SVGAGI. CDR3 length equals 15 residues. CDR3 residues: CASSYGLAGQETQYF. Here the CDR3 DNA reads TGTGCCAGCAGTTATGGACTAGCGGGACAAGAGACCCAGTACTTC.

This clonotype was counted many times. The rearrangement uses TRBV12-3 or TRBV12-4 and TRBJ2-3; 10 bases fit TRBD2. V shed 8 bases, J shed 6 bases, and the junction held 8 bases outside the gene matches. This CDR3 is 14 amino acids long. The CDR3 reads CASASSGRGDTQYF. As DNA, the CDR3 is TGTGCCAGCGCGTCTAGCGGGAGAGGGGATACGCAGTATTTT.

The table lists this clonotype with many counts. This chain connects TRBV7-8 to TRBJ1-1; D gene ambiguous. Trimming removed 5 bases at V and 5 bases at J, with 15 bases between. Germline loops: CDR1 SGHVS, CDR2 FQNEAQ. The CDR3 totals 14 residues. CDR3 protein: CASSPNPSLTEAFF. DNA of the CDR3: TGTGCCAGCAGCCCCAATCCCTCGTTGACTGAAGCTTTCTTT.

This clonotype was picked up many times. The chain links TRBV11-3 to TRBJ1-2; the D is unclear. CDR3 length: 12 amino acids. The V end was cut by 4 bases, the J end by 4 bases, with 7 bases between. Germline CDR1 SGHNT, CDR2 YENEEA. Here the CDR3 reads CASSSTTYGYTF. The CDR3 DNA reads TGTGCCAGCAGCTCCACGACCTATGGCTACACCTTC.

This clonotype was counted a single time. The chain joins TRBV7-2 to TRBJ2-7; 9 nucleotides match TRBD2. From germline, CDR1 is SGHTA and CDR2 FQGNSA. V lost 0 bases and J lost 7; bases outside the gene matches: 4. The CDR3 loop spans 14 amino acids. The CDR3 DNA sequence: TGTGCCAGCAGCTTAGCTCGCGGGGGGGGGGAGCAGTACTTC. Its translation: CASSLARGGGEQYF.

This clonotype came up a few times. The rearrangement uses TRBV6-1 and TRBJ2-5, with 10 bases fitting TRBD1. Germline V gene data show CDR1 as MNHNS and CDR2 as SASEGT. This CDR3 comprises 16 residues. V gave up 2 bases and J gave up 2 bases; unmatched junction bases: 5. The CDR3 bases are TGTGCCAGCAGTGAACCGGGACAGGGGTGGCAAGAGACCCAGTACTTC. Its translation: CASSEPGQGWQETQYF.

V gene TRBV20-1 combines with J gene TRBJ2-2; D ambiguous. From germline, CDR1 is DFQATT and CDR2 SNEGSKA (reference sequence). The CDR3 contains 15 residues. The V end was cut by 5 bases, the J end by 3 bases, with 16 bases between. The CDR3 bases are TGCAGTGCTGTTCCCCAGGCTACGGACACCGGGGAGCTGTTTTTT. It is translated as CSAVPQATDTGELFF.

This clonotype has ten or more counts. The V call is TRBV14, the J call TRBJ2-1; unclear D gene. This CDR3 contains 14 residues. V dropped 0 bases and J dropped 5 bases, with 8 bases sitting between them. The germline V gene has CDR1 SGHDN and CDR2 FVKESK. The CDR3 protein is CASSQDGVDNEQFF. The DNA of the CDR3 is TGTGCCAGCAGCCAAGACGGCGTAGACAATGAGCAGTTCTTC. Full variable domain (outside the CDR3, taken from reference TRBV14 and TRBJ2-1): EAGVTQFPSHSVIEKGQTVTLRCDPISGHDNLYWYRRVMGKEIKFLLHFVKESKQDESGMPNNRFLAERTGGTYSTLKVQPAELEDSGVYFCASSQDGVDNEQFFGPGTRLTVL.

This chain uses TRBV2 with TRBJ2-7; either TRBD1 or TRBD2 may fit D (7 bases each). Germline CDR1 and CDR2: SNHLY and FYNNEI. Trimming removed 9 bases from V and 2 bases from J, with 26 bases in between. The CDR3 is 17 residues long. Here the CDR3 reads CASETGPPGGRPYEQYF. The CDR3 nucleotides are TGTGCCAGTGAGACAGGGCCTCCGGGAGGACGTCCCTACGAGCAGTACTTC. Using reference TRBV2 and TRBJ2-7 for the parts outside the CDR3, the full variable domain is EPEVTQTPSHQVTQMGQEVILRCVPISNHLYFYWYRQILGQKVEFLVSFYNNEISEKSEIFDDQFSVERPDGSNFTLKIRSTKLEDSAMYFCASETGPPGGRPYEQYFGPGTRLTVT.